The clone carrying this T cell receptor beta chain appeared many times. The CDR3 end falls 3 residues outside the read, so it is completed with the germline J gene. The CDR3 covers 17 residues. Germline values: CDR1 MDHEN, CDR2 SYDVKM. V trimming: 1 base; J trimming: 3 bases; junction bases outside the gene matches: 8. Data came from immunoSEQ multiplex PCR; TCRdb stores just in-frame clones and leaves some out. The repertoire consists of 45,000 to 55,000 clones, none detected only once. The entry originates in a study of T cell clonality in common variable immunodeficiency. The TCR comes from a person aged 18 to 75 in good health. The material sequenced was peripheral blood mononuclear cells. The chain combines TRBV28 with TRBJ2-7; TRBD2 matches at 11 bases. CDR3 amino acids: CASSLSTSGGPYYEQYF. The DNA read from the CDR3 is TGTGCCAGCAGTTTATCCACTAGCGGGGGACCTTACTACGAG.